This note documents a single T cell receptor beta chain sequence. This clonotype is categorized as medium-sized (0.01 to 0.1%). The antigen it recognizes is unknown. The sample holds no much larger clone one base away, and base qualities are not on file. The data derive from a study of T cells generated in artificial thymic organoids (dated by TCRdb to about 2017). For context, the study as a whole: The study compared the TCR alpha and beta CDR3 repertoires of CD8 single positive T cells derived from in vitro artificial thymic organoids against those of naive CD8 T cells from thymus and peripheral blood. Displayed repertoire sequencing data were described as representative of three independent experiments.

Artificial thymic organoids were generated by aggregating human HSPCs with MS5 murine stromal cells transduced with human DLL1, and the organoids were cultured at an air-liquid interface. Hematopoietic stem and progenitor cells that were CD34+CD3-, FACS-purified and depleted of residual T cells served as the seed cells for the organoids. Organoids were cultured in serum-free RB27 medium: RPMI 1640 supplemented with B27, FLT3L, IL-7 and ascorbic acid. Organoid and thymic CD3+TCRalphabeta+CD8 single positive T cells were FACS sorted before RNA extraction. For each sample, total RNA was purified from around 40,000 to 200,000 sorted cells using the RNeasy Micro kit, and RNA quality was checked on an Agilent RNA 6000 Nano chip. Summary of the overall study and its limitations: Organoid-derived CD8 single positive T cells showed physiological TCR clonotype diversity comparable to thymic and blood naive CD8 T cells. No skewed Valpha or Vbeta usage was observed in organoid-derived T cells, a finding that argues against dominance of unconventional lineages or clonal expansions.

TCRalpha and TCRbeta libraries were amplified in separate semi-nested PCR reactions using Advantage 2 and reverse primers located in the TRAC or TRBC constant regions. The amount of total RNA going into first-strand cDNA synthesis ranged between roughly 3.5 and 550 ng. TCR cDNA libraries were generated by 5'-RACE using the SMARTer PCR cDNA Synthesis kit, with a poly-dT primer employed for first-strand synthesis. Sample-specific 5-nucleotide barcodes were carried by the semi-nested constant-region reverse primers, and the resulting products were cleaned using the Zymo DNA Clean and Concentrator-5 kit. Up to ten barcoded samples were pooled, ligated to Illumina adaptors and sequenced as 2 x 150 bp paired-end reads on an Illumina MiSeq. As for how the authors treated the data: Demultiplexed reads were aligned with BLAT to a custom library of all human TRAV, TRAJ, TRBV, TRBD and TRBJ combinations from IMGT. The best BLAT hits were picked using pslCDnaFilter (-maxAligns=1, -ignoreIntrons), and custom Perl scripts were used to calculate clonotype frequencies. TCRdb redid the processing of the public reads, applying fastp at Q25 and MiXCR, and retained in-frame beta chains. Each entry is one CDR3 protein sequence, shown with its most common DNA and genes. The V and J calls come from TCRdb's annotation, not from the publication. This sample comprises 7,500 to 8,000 distinct CDR3 sequences, roughly a quarter of them detected only once. Of the sample, 3.2% is held by the ten largest clones.

This TCR derives from a human donor who gave cord blood stem cells for thymic organoid culture, a cardiac surgery patient who gave postnatal thymus, or a blood donor (not recorded which). Sequenced sample: naive CD8+ T cells grown in artificial thymic organoids from cord blood stem and progenitor cells. Interpreted using the paper, the cell subset or site label stands for: CD3+TCRalphabeta+CD8SP T cells; for blood, CD45RO-CCR7+ naive CD8+ T cells.

The CDR3 amino acid sequence is: CASSQAMAPWTGNTEAFF. Read as DNA, the sequence is TGTGCCAGCAGCCAAGCGATGGCCCCTTGGACGGGGAACACTGAAGCTTTCTTT. The V gene is TRBV4-2 and the J gene is TRBJ1-1; no D gene can be assigned with confidence. From the cysteine through the phenylalanine, the CDR3 covers 18 amino acids. Just CDR3 DNA is preserved here, 54 bases in frame from base 1. Between the V and J ends, shortened by 1 base and 1 base respectively, the junction contains 19 bases. CDR1 and CDR2, looked up from the germline V gene, are LGHNA and YNFKEQ.